Listed here are 7 T cell receptor beta chains from one sample, sequenced in a study of T cell repertoires in cytomegalovirus infection. These receptors have no identified antigens. TCRdb re-analysed the reads in MiXCR, keeping a single row per CDR3 protein. The sample lists hundreds of thousands of distinct CDR3 sequences; 32% were seen once. The input for sequencing was cultured CD8+ T cells from PBMCs, taken from culture after CMV antigen stimulation. Source of these receptors: a human donor in good health (CMV status not recorded). Some clones in this sample may be carry-over from other donors' samples.

This chain joins TRBV19 and TRBJ2-7, with TRBD2 as a possible D gene (5 bases). The CDR3 has 14 residues. V was pared by 5 bases and J by 2 bases, with 13 bases between. Germline lookup yields CDR1 LNHDA and CDR2 SQIVND (reference sequence). The CDR3 region is CASSVGQTTYEQYF. In nucleotides, the CDR3 is TGTGCCAGTAGTGTTGGCCAGACTACCTACGAGCAGTACTTC. Variable domain in full (rest from reference TRBV19 and TRBJ2-7): DGGITQSPKYLFRKEGQNVTLSCEQNLNHDAMYWYRQDPGQGLRLIYYSQIVNDFQKGDIAEGYSVSREKKESFPLTVTSAQKNPTAFYLCASSVGQTTYEQYFGPGTRLTVT.

In this sample, this clonotype turned up a few times. The V gene is TRBV15, the J gene TRBJ1-1; 8 bases match TRBD1. This CDR3 has 18 residues. Per germline, CDR1 LNHNV and CDR2 YYDKDF (reference sequence). The ends lost 3 bases at V and 0 bases at J; junction bases unmatched: 12. Written as DNA, the CDR3 is TGTGCCACCAGCAGGGGAGGGGGGACAGGATGGATGAACACTGAAGCTTTCTTT. It yields the protein CATSRGGGTGWMNTEAFF. The whole variable domain, remainder taken from reference TRBV15 and TRBJ1-1, is DAMVIQNPRYQVTQFGKPVTLSCSQTLNHNVMYWYQQKSSQAPKLLFHYYDKDFNNEADTPDNFQSRRPNTSFCFLDIRSPGLGDTAMYLCATSRGGGTGWMNTEAFFGQGTRLTVV.

This clonotype has a single count. Germline and junction disagree at one end, which may indicate a read error. This chain connects TRBV4-1 to TRBJ2-7; 9 nucleotides agree with TRBD2. The CDR3 contains 15 residues. CDR1 and CDR2 (germline): MGHRA, YSYEKL. The CDR3 sequence: CASSHFGTSSSEQYF. For the CDR3, the DNA is TGCGCCAGCAGCCACTTTGGGACTAGCTCCTCCGAGCAGTACTTC.

CDR3 sequence: CASSSRLAGKTDTQYF. In DNA, the CDR3 is TGTGCCAGCAGCTCCCGACTAGCGGGGAAAACAGATACGCAGTATTTT. The genes are TRBV7-9 and TRBJ2-3, with 11 bases lining up with TRBD2. Germline V gene data show CDR1 as SEHNR and CDR2 as FQNEAQ (reference sequence). V was clipped by 4 bases and J by 3 bases; unmatched bases: 6. The CDR3 is made up of 16 amino acids.

As DNA, the CDR3 is TGTGCCAGCAGCTTAGTGAGAGGCGGGCCCAACTATGGCTACACCTTC. This translates into CASSLVRGGPNYGYTF. The gene calls are TRBV7-8 and TRBJ1-2; no clear D gene. The V end lost 1 base, the J end lost 2 bases, and 14 bases lay between the germline ends. The CDR3 totals 16 residues. Per the germline V gene, CDR1 is SGHVS and CDR2 is FQNEAQ.

The chain joins TRBV24-1 to TRBJ2-1, with D tentatively TRBD1 (5 bases). The CDR3 is 17 amino acids. V dropped 1 base and J dropped 4 bases, with 16 bases sitting between them. Germline-derived CDR1 and CDR2 are KGHDR and SFDVKD. The CDR3 region is CATSDFGPQKGYNEQFF. CDR3 DNA: TGTGCCACCAGTGATTTTGGACCCCAAAAGGGGTACAATGAGCAGTTCTTC.

The rearrangement links TRBV6-1 to TRBJ1-1; possible D gene TRBD1, 6 bases. In germline, CDR1 is MNHNS, CDR2 SASEGT. V shed 6 bases and J shed 4 bases, with 12 bases lying between them. The CDR3 spans 13 residues. The CDR3 is CASSKGGGTEAFF. CDR3 DNA sequence: TGTGCCAGCAGCAAGGGGGGGGGCACTGAAGCTTTCTTT.